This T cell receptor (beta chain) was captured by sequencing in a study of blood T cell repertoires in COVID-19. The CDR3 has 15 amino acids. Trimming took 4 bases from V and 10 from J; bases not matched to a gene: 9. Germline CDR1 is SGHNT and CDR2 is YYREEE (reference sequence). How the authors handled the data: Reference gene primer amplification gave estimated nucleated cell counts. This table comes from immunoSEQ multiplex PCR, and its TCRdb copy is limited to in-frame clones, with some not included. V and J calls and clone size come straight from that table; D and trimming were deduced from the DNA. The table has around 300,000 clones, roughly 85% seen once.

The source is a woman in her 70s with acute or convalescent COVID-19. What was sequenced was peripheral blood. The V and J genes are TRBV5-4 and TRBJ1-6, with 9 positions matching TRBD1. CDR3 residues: CASSPGQGMTSPLHF. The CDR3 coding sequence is TGTGCCAGCAGCCCGGGACAGGGTATGACATCACCCCTCCACTTT.